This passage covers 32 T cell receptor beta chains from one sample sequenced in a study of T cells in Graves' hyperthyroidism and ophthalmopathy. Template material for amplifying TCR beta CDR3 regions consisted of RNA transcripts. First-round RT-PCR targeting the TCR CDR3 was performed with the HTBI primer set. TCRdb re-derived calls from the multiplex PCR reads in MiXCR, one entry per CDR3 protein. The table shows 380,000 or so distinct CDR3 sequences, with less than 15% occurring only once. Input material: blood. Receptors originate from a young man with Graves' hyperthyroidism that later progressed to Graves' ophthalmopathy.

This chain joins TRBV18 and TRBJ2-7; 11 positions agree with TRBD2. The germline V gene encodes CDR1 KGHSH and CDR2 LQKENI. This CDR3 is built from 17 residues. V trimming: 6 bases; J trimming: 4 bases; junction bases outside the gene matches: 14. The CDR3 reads CASSGTSGYPSRYEQYF. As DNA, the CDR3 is TGTGCCAGCTCCGGGACTAGCGGATACCCGAGCAGATACGAGCAGTACTTC.

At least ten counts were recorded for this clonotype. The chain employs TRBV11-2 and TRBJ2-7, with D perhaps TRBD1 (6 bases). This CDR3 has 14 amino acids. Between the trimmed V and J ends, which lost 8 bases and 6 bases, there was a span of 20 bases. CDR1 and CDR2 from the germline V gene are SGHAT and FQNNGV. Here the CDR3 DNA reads TGTGCCAGCCGCGCCAACAGGGCGGCCTCCGAGCAGTACTTC. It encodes CASRANRAASEQYF.

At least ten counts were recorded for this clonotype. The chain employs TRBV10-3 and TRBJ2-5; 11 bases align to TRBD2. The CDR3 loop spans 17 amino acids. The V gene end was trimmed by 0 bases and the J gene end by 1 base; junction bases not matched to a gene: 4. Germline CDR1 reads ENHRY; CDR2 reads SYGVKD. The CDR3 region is CAISESLAGGFQETQYF. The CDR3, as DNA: TGTGCCATCAGTGAGTCCCTAGCGGGGGGCTTCCAAGAGACCCAGTACTTC.

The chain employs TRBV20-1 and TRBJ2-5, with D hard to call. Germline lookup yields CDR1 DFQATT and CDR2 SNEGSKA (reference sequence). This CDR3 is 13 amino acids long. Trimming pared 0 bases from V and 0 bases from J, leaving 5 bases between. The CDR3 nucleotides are TGCAGTGCTAGAGATCGCAACCAAGAGACCCAGTACTTC. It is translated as CSARDRNQETQYF.

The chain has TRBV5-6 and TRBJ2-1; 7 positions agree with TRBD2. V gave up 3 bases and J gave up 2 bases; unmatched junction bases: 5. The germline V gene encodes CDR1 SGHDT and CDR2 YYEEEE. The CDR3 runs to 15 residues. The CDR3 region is CASSWGGKPYNEQFF. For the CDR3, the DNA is TGTGCCAGCAGCTGGGGAGGGAAACCCTACAATGAGCAGTTCTTC. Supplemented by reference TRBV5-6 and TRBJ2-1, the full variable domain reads DAGVTQSPTHLIKTRGQQVTLRCSPKSGHDTVSWYQQALGQGPQFIFQYYEEEERQRGNFPDRFSGHQFPNYSSELNVNALLLGDSALYLCASSWGGKPYNEQFFGPGTRLTVL.

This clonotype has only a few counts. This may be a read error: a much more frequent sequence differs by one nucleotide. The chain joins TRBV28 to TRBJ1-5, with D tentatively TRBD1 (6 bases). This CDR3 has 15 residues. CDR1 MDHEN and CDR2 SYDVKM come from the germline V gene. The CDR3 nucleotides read TGTGTCAGCAAGCCCCCCAGGGGAAGCAATCAGCCCCAGCATTTT. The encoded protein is CVSKPPRGSNQPQHF.

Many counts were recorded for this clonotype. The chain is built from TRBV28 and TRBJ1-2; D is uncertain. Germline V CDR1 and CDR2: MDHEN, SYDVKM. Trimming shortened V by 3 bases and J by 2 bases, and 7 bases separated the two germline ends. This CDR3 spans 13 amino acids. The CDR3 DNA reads TGTGCCAGCAGTTTTCTTTCGAACTATGGCTACACCTTC. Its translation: CASSFLSNYGYTF.

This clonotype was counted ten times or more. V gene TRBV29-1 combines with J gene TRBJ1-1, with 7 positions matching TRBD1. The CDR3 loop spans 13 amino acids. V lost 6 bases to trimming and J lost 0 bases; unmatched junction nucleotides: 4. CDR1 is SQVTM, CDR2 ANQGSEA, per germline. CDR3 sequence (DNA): TGCAGCGTCCGACAGGGAATGAACACTGAAGCTTTCTTT. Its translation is CSVRQGMNTEAFF.

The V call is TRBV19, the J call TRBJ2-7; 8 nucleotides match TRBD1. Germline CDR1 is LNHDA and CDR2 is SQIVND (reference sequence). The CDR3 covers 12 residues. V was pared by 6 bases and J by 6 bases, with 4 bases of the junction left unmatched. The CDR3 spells CASRTTGGEQYF. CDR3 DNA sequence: TGTGCCAGTAGAACCACAGGGGGCGAGCAGTACTTC.

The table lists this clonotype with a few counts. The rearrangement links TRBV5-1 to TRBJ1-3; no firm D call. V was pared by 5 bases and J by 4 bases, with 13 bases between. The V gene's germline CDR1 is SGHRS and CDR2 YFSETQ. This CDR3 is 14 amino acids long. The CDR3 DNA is TGCGCCAGCAGATCGGCCCCGGGCGGAAACACCATATATTTT. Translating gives CASRSAPGGNTIYF.

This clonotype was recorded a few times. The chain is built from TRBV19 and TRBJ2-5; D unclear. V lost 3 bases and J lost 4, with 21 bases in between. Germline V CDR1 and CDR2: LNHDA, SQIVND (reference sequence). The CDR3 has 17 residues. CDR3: CASSINPPKTKRETQYF. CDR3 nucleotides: TGTGCCAGTAGTATTAATCCCCCTAAAACAAAACGAGAGACCCAGTACTTC.

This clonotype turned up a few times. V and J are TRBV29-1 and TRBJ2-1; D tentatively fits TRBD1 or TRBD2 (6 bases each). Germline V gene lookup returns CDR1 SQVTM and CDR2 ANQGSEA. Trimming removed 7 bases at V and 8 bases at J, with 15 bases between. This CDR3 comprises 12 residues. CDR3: CSAGDISYEQFF. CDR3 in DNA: TGCAGCGCGGGGGACATTAGCTATGAGCAGTTCTTC.

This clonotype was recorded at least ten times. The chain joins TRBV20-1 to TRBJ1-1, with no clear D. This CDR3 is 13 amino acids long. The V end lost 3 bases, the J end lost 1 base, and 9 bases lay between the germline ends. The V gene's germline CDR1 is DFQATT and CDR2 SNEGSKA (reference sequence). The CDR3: CSASKVKNTEAFF. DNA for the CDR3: TGCAGTGCTAGCAAAGTCAAGAACACTGAAGCTTTCTTT.

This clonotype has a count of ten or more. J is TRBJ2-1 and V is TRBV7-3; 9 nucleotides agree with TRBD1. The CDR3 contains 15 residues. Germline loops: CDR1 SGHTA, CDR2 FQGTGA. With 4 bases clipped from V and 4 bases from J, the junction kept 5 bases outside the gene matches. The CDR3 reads CASSSGTGRYNEQFF. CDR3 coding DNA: TGTGCCAGCAGCTCCGGGACAGGGCGGTACAATGAGCAGTTCTTC. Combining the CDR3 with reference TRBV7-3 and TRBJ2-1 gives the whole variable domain GAGVSQTPSNKVTEKGKYVELRCDPISGHTALYWYRQSLGQGPEFLIYFQGTGAADDSGLPNDRFFAVRPEGSVSTLKIQRTERGDSAVYLCASSSGTGRYNEQFFGPGTRLTVL.

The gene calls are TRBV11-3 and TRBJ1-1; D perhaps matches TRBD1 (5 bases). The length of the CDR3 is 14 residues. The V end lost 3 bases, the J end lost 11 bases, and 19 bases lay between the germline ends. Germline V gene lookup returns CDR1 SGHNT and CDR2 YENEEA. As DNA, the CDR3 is TGTGCCAGCAGCTTCCTCGGGACCGGCGTATATGCTTTCTTT. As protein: CASSFLGTGVYAFF. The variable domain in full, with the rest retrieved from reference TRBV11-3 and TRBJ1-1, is EAGVVQSPRYKIIEKKQPVAFWCNPISGHNTLYWYLQNLGQGPELLIRYENEEAVDDSQLPKDRFSAERLKGVDSTLKIQPAELGDSAVYLCASSFLGTGVYAFFGQGTRLTVV.

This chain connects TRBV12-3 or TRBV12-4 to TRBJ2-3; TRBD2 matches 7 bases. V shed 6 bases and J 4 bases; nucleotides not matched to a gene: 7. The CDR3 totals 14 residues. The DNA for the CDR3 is TGTGCCAGCAGCCCTGCTAGCGGCGCAGATACGCAGTATTTT. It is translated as CASSPASGADTQYF.

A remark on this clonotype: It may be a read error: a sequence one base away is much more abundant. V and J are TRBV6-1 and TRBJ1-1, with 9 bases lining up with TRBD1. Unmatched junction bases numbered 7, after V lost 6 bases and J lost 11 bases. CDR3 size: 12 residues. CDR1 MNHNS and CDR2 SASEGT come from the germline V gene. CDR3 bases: TGTGCCAGCAGCCCCGGACAGGGGTGGGCTTTCTTT. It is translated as CASSPGQGWAFF.

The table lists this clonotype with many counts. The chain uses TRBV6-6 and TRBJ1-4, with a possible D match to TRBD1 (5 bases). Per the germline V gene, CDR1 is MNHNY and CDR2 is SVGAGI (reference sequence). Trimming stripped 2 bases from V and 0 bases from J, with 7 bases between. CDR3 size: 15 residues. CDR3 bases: TGTGCCAGCAGTTACACAGGTTCAACTAATGAAAAACTGTTTTTT. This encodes CASSYTGSTNEKLFF.

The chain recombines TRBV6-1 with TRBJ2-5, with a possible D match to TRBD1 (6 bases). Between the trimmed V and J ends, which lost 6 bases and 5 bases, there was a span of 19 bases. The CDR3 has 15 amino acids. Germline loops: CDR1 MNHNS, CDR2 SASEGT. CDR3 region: CASRPGVRMRETQYF. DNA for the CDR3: TGTGCCAGCAGGCCAGGGGTCCGTATGAGGGAGACCCAGTACTTC.

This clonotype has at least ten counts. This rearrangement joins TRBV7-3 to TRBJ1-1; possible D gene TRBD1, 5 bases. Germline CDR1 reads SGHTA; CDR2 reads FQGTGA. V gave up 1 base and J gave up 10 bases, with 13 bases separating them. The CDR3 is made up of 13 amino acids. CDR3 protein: CASSLIPSGGAFF. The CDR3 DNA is TGTGCCAGCAGCTTAATTCCTAGTGGGGGAGCTTTCTTT.

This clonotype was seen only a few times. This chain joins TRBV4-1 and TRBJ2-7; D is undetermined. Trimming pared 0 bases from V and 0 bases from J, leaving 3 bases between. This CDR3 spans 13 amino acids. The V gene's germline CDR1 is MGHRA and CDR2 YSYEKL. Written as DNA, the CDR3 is TGCGCCAGCAGCCAAGATAACTCCTACGAGCAGTACTTC. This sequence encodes CASSQDNSYEQYF.

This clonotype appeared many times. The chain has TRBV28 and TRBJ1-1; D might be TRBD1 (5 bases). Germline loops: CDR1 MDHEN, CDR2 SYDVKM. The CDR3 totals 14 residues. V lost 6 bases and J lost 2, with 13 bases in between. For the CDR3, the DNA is TGTGCCAGCAGACCTAGGGGCCCCAACACTGAAGCTTTCTTT. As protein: CASRPRGPNTEAFF.

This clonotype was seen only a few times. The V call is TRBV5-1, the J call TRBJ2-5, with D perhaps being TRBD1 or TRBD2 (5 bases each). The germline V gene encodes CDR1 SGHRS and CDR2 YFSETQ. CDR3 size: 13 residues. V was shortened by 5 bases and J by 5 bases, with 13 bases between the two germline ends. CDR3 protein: CASRPRGMETQYF. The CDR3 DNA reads TGCGCCAGCAGACCGAGGGGCATGGAGACCCAGTACTTC.

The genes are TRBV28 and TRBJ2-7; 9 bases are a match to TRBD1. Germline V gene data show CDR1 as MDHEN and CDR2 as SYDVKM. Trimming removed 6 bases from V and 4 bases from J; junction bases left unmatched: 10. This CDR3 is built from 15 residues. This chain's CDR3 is CASSLPGQGKYEQYF. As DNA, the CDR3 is TGTGCCAGCAGCTTACCGGGACAGGGTAAATACGAGCAGTACTTC.

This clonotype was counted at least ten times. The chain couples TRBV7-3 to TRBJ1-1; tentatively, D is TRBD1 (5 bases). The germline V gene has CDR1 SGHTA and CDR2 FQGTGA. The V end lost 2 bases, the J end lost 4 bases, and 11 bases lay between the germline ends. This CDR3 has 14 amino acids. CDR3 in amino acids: CASSLVGVSTEAFF. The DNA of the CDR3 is TGTGCCAGCAGCTTAGTAGGGGTGAGCACTGAAGCTTTCTTT.

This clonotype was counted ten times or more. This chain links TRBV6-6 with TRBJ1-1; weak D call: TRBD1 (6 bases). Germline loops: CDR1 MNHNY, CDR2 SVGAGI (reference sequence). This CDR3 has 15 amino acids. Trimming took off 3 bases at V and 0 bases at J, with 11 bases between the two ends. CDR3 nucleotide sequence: TGTGCCAGCAGTTATCTCAGGGGAATGAACACTGAAGCTTTCTTT. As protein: CASSYLRGMNTEAFF.

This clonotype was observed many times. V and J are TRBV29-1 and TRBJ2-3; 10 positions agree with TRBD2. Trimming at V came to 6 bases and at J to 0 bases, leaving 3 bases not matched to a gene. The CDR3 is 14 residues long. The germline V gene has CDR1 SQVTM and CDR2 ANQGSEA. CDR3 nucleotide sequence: TGCAGCGTGGGAGCGGGGGGGAGCACAGATACGCAGTATTTT. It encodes CSVGAGGSTDTQYF.

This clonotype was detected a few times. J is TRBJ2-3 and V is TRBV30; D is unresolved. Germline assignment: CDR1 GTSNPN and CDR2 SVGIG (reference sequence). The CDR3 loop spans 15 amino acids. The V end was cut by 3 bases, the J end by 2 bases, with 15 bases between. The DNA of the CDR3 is TGTGCCTGGAGCGAAGGAGAGGTGCCCACAGATACGCAGTATTTT. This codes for CAWSEGEVPTDTQYF.

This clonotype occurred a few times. The CDR3: CASSYSFTGQGGYEQYF. The CDR3 DNA sequence: TGTGCCAGCAGTTACTCCTTTACGGGACAGGGCGGCTACGAGCAGTACTTC. The rearrangement uses TRBV6-2 or TRBV6-3 and TRBJ2-7; 9 bases match TRBD1. The CDR3 has 17 amino acids. CDR1 and CDR2 from the germline V gene are MNHEY and SVGEGT. J lost 3 bases, V lost 0 bases, and 9 bases had no gene match.

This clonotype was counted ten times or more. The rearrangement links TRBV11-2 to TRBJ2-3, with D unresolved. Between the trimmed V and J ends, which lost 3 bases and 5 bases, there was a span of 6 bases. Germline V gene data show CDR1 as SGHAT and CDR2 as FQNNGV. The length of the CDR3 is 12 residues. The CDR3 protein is CASSFVGDTQYF. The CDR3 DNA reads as TGTGCCAGCAGCTTTGTAGGAGATACGCAGTATTTT. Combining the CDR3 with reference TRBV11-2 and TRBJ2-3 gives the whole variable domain EAGVAQSPRYKIIEKRQSVAFWCNPISGHATLYWYQQILGQGPKLLIQFQNNGVVDDSQLPKDRFSAERLKGVDSTLKIQPAKLEDSAVYLCASSFVGDTQYFGPGTRLTVL.

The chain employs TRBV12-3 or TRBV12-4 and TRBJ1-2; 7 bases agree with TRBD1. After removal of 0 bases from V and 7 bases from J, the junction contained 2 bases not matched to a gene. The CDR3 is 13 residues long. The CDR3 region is CASSLAQGFGYTF. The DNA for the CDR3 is TGTGCCAGCAGTTTAGCACAGGGGTTTGGCTACACCTTC.

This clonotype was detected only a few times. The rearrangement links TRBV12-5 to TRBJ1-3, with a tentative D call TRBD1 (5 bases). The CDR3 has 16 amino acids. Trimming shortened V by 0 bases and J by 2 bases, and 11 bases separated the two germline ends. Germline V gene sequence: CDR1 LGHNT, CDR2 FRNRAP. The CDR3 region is CASGLVPGITGNTIYF. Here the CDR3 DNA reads TGTGCTAGTGGTTTGGTACCAGGGATTACTGGAAACACCATATATTTT.